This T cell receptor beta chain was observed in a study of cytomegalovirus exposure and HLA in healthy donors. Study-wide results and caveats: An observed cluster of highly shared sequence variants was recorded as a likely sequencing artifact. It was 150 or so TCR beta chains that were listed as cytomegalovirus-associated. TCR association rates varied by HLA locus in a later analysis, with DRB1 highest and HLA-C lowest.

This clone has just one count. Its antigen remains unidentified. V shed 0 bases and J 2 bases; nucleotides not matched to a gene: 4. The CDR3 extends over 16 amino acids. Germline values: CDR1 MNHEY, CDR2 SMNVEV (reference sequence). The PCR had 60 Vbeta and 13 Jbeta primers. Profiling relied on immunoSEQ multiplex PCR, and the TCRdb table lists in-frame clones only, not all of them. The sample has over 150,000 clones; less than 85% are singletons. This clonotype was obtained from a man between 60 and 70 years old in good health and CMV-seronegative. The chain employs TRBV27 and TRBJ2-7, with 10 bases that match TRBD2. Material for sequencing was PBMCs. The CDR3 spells CASSLSSLAGAYEQYF. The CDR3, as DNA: TGTGCCAGCAGTTTATCGAGCCTAGCGGGGGCCTACGAGCAGTACTTC.